This T cell receptor (beta chain) appears in the sequencing data of a study of blood T cell repertoires in COVID-19. Germline assignment: CDR1 SGHRS and CDR2 YFSETQ. CDR3 length: 14 residues. V was clipped by 0 bases and J by 2 bases, with 9 bases between them. Only in-frame clones appear in the TCRdb table, and some are missing; sequencing was by immunoSEQ multiplex PCR. Seen here are some 150,000 clones, roughly 80% observed once, and the top ten hold 2.6%. The chain carries TRBV5-1 and TRBJ2-7; D is unresolved. The source material was peripheral blood. The TCR originated in a human donor with acute or convalescent COVID-19. The donor label of this sample is uncertain. The CDR3 coding sequence is TGCGCCAGCAGCTTGGGGCAGGCCACCTACGAGCAGTACTTC. Encoded protein: CASSLGQATYEQYF.